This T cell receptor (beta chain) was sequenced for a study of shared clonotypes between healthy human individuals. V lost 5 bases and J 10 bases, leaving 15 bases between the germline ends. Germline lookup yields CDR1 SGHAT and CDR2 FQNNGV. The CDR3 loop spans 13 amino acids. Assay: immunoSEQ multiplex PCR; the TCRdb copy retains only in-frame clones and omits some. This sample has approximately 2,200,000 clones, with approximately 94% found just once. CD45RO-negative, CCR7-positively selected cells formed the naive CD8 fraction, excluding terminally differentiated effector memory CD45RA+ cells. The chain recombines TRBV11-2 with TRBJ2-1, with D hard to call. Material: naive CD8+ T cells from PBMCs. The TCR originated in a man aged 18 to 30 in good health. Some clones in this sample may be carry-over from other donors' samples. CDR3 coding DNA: TGTGCCAGCAGCCCCTTCCCCACCGGCGAGCAGTTCTTC. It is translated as CASSPFPTGEQFF.